The rows below give T cell receptor beta chains drawn from one sample of a study of cytomegalovirus exposure and HLA in healthy donors. Libraries were prepared by immunoSEQ multiplex PCR; TCRdb keeps only in-frame clonotypes and omits some of them. The data hold 150,000 to 200,000 clones, with 81% observed a single time. The sequenced sample consisted of PBMCs. These TCRs come from a man aged 18 to 30 in good health and CMV-seronegative. Each CDR3 is given with its conserved first and last residue. A D gene is named only where the DNA matches it firmly. Clone size appears in some rows only: once, few, many, or a class for an expanded clone.

J gene | D gene | clone size | V gene | CDR3 DNA | CDR3 protein
TRBJ2-1 | . | . | TRBV4-3 | TGCGCCAGCAGCCAAGAGATCCGGGGTTTCTACAATGAGCAGTTCTTC | CASSQEIRGFYNEQFF
TRBJ1-2 | . | few | TRBV29-1 | TGCAGCGTCTCGGACACTGTCCTCCTTAGTAGCTACACCTTC | CSVSDTVLLSSYTF
TRBJ1-5 | . | . | TRBV27 | TGTGCCATCGTAGGACAGCGGTATAGCAATCAGCCCCAGCATTTT | CAIVGQRYSNQPQHF
TRBJ2-3 | TRBD2 | once | TRBV4-2 | TGTGCCAGCAGCCAAGGCCTAGCGGGAATAGATACGCAGTATTTT | CASSQGLAGIDTQYF
TRBJ2-3 | . | . | TRBV11-2 | TGTGCCAGCAGCCCACTTGAGCGGACCGGCACAGATACGCAGTATTTT | CASSPLERTGTDTQYF
TRBJ1-1 | . | . | TRBV5-4 | TGTGCCAGCAGCCTCAGGAACACTGAAGCTTTCTTT | CASSLRNTEAFF
TRBJ2-7 | TRBD2 | . | TRBV2 | TGTGCCAGCAGTGAACGGTTGCTAGCGGGAGCCGAGCAGTACTTC | CASSERLLAGAEQYF
TRBJ2-5 | . | . | TRBV6-7 | TGTGCCAGCAGTTACTCTTTAGCGGCACAAGAGACCCAGTACTTC | CASSYSLAAQETQYF
TRBJ2-1 | TRBD1 | . | TRBV28 | TGTGCCAGCAGTTTCCAGGGGGCCGGCCAATTTCAGCAGTTCTTC | CASSFQGAGQFQQFF
TRBJ2-3 | TRBD2 | . | TRBV11-2 | TGTGCCAGCAGACGACTAGCGGGGCCCCTCACAGATACGCAGTATTTT | CASRRLAGPLTDTQYF
TRBJ1-1 | TRBD1 | . | TRBV10-3 | TGTGCCATCGCCCGACAGGGGCGGGACACTGAAGCTTTCTTT | CAIARQGRDTEAFF
TRBJ1-3 | . | . | TRBV6-1 | TGTGCCAGCAGTGAACTCAGATCCTCTGGAAACACCATATATTTT | CASSELRSSGNTIYF
TRBJ2-7 | TRBD2 | . | TRBV4-2 | TGTGCCAGCAGCCGAGGAGTCGGGGGGAACTACGAGCAGTACTTC | CASSRGVGGNYEQYF
TRBJ2-3 | . | . | TRBV9 | TGTGCCAGCAGCGTCCACACAGATACGCAGTATTTT | CASSVHTDTQYF
TRBJ2-7 | TRBD1 | . | TRBV29-1 | TGCAGCGTCCAGGGACAGGGGGCCTACGAGCAGTACTTC | CSVQGQGAYEQYF
TRBJ2-3 | TRBD2 | . | TRBV9 | TGTGCCAGCAGCCCCAGGACTAGCGGGAGGGATACGCAGTATTTT | CASSPRTSGRDTQYF
TRBJ2-2 | TRBD2 | . | TRBV7-2 | TGTGCCAGCAGCTTAGACCTGGTGACTAGCGGGAGGTCCGGGGAGCTGTTTTTT | CASSLDLVTSGRSGELFF
TRBJ1-2 | . | . | TRBV5-1 | TGCGCCAGCAGCTTGAGCGACCCCCGAACTTATGGCTACACCTTC | CASSLSDPRTYGYTF
TRBJ2-7 | TRBD1 | . | TRBV4-1 | TGCGCCAGCAGCCAGGGACAGGGAGAGTACGAGCAGTACTTC | CASSQGQGEYEQYF
TRBJ2-7 | TRBD1 | . | TRBV19 | TGTGCCAGTCGCGCCGGGACAGGGGGGATATACGAGCAGTACTTC | CASRAGTGGIYEQYF
TRBJ2-3 | TRBD1 | . | TRBV5-4 | TGTGCCAGCAGCTTGGTAGGGGGACAGGGGAATTTT | CASSLVGGQGNF
TRBJ2-5 | . | few | TRBV28 | TGTGCCAGCAGTTTATACCGGGAGACCCAGTACTTC | CASSLYRETQYF
TRBJ2-3 | . | . | TRBV7-2 | TGTGCCAGCAGCTTAACCCCCATAGCGGATCCTACCCCCCACGATACGCAGTATTTT | CASSLTPIADPTPHDTQYF
TRBJ2-6 | TRBD2 | . | TRBV19 | TGTGCCAGTAGTATTCCCCGGGGAGGGGGGGCCAACGTCCTGACTTTC | CASSIPRGGGANVLTF
TRBJ2-2 | . | . | TRBV9 | TGTGCCAGCAGCGTAGGCGTCACCGGGGAGCTGTTTTTT | CASSVGVTGELFF
TRBJ2-3 | . | . | TRBV27 | TGTGCCAGCAGTTCCGGCGGAGGAGATACGCAGTATTTT | CASSSGGGDTQYF
TRBJ2-3 | . | . | TRBV10-3 | TGTGCCATCAGTGAGTTGGGAGACTCGCAGTATTTT | CAISELGDSQYF
TRBJ1-2 | TRBD1 | . | TRBV27 | TGTGCCAGCAGTCCCCCGGGACAGGGGTATGGCTACACCTTC | CASSPPGQGYGYTF
TRBJ2-7 | . | . | TRBV11-1 | TGTGCCAGCAGCTACAGGGCCGAGCAGTACTTC | CASSYRAEQYF
TRBJ1-3 | TRBD1 | . | TRBV7-9 | TGTGCCAGCAACTCCGGGACAGGGGCTCTTGGGGCATCTAGAAACACCATATATTTT | CASNSGTGALGASRNTIYF
TRBJ2-3 | . | . | TRBV7-6 | TGTGCCAGCAGCTTATCGACATACCCCCCGGATACGCAGTATTTT | CASSLSTYPPDTQYF
TRBJ2-4 | . | . | TRBV30 | TGTGCCTGGAGTCTAGCGAACGTCAAAAACATTCAGTACTTC | CAWSLANVKNIQYF
TRBJ2-5 | . | . | TRBV28 | TGTGCCACAACTGCGCAGCGAGAGACCCAGTACTTC | CATTAQRETQYF
TRBJ2-3 | . | . | TRBV7-9 | TGTTCCAGCAGCCCATATGACAGGTTTAGCACAGATACGCAGTATTTT | CSSSPYDRFSTDTQYF
TRBJ1-1 | . | . | TRBV30 | TGTGCCTGGAGTTTCAGGGAGGCGGAAGCTTTCTTT | CAWSFREAEAFF
TRBJ1-5 | . | . | TRBV27 | TGTGCCAGCAGTCTCTCAGGGATCCTGCCGCCCCAGCATTTT | CASSLSGILPPQHF
TRBJ1-5 | TRBD1 | . | TRBV9 | TGTGCCAGCAGCGCCCCCAGGGGGCTCAGTCCGCCCCAGCATTTT | CASSAPRGLSPPQHF
TRBJ2-4 | TRBD2 | . | TRBV13 | TGTGCCAGCAGCTTATCCCCTAGCGGGGAGGTTATTCAGTACTTC | CASSLSPSGEVIQYF
TRBJ2-7 | . | . | TRBV1 | TGCACCAGCAGACGAAGAGAAACTAGCGGGGGTTACGAGCAGTACTTC | CTSRRRETSGGYEQYF
TRBJ2-7 | . | . | TRBV4-3 | TGCGCCAGCAGCCAAGAACTTAGCTCCTACGAGCAGTACTTC | CASSQELSSYEQYF
TRBJ2-2 | . | . | TRBV28 | TGTGCCAGCAGACCAGGGACTTACACCGGGGAGCTGTTTTTT | CASRPGTYTGELFF
TRBJ2-1 | . | . | TRBV15 | TGTGCCACCAGCTGGGACACCTACAATGAGCAGTTCTTC | CATSWDTYNEQFF
TRBJ1-1 | TRBD1 | few | TRBV2 | TGTGCCAGCAGTGAAGGACCCCTGACAGGGGCGGCCACTGAAGCTTTCTTT | CASSEGPLTGAATEAFF
TRBJ2-1 | TRBD2 | . | TRBV7-3 | TGTGCCAGCAGCTTAGGGTCTAGCGGGTACTCCTACAATGAGCAGTTCTTC | CASSLGSSGYSYNEQFF
TRBJ2-1 | . | . | TRBV6-5 | TGTGCCAGCGGTTATAAGAGCAATGAGCAGTTCTTC | CASGYKSNEQFF
TRBJ2-1 | TRBD2 | . | TRBV4-2 | TGTGCCAGCATCAAGAAATTGGGCGGGAGTGGCTCCTACAATGAGCAGTTCTTC | CASIKKLGGSGSYNEQFF
TRBJ2-1 | TRBD2 | . | TRBV30 | TGTGCCTGGACTAGCGGGAGTGGAAATGAGCAGTTCTTC | CAWTSGSGNEQFF
TRBJ2-7 | TRBD2 | . | TRBV5-6 | TGTGCCAGCAGCCGGACTAGTAGCGAGCAGTACTTC | CASSRTSSEQYF
TRBJ2-7 | . | . | TRBV27 | TGTGCCAGCAGTTTAGCCGGTGAGAGCTCCTACGAGCAGTACTTC | CASSLAGESSYEQYF
TRBJ2-7 | TRBD1 | once | TRBV27 | TGTGCCAGCAGTTTAAGGGGGCGGAGAACCTACGAGCAGTACTTC | CASSLRGRRTYEQYF
TRBJ1-1 | TRBD1 | . | TRBV18 | TGTGCCAGCTCACCGGGCCGGGACAGGGGAGATGGGACTGAAGCTTTCTTT | CASSPGRDRGDGTEAFF
TRBJ2-7 | . | . | TRBV5-1 | TGCGCCAGCAGCTTGCCCGGAGGTGGGTACGAGCAGTACTTC | CASSLPGGGYEQYF
TRBJ2-1 | . | . | TRBV9 | TGTGCCAGCAGCGTAGCGGGGGTCGGGACTGGACTTCATGAGCAGTTCTTC | CASSVAGVGTGLHEQFF
TRBJ1-1 | . | . | TRBV19 | TGTGCCAGTAGTAAAGGGCCCGTGCTCAGGGAAGACACTGAAGCTTTCTTT | CASSKGPVLREDTEAFF
TRBJ1-2 | . | . | TRBV7-8 | TGTGCCAGCAGCATGGTCAGGGGTGATGGCTACACCTTC | CASSMVRGDGYTF